The 32 T cell receptor beta chains listed next were all sequenced from one sample in a study of regulatory T cells in long-lasting Graves disease. Arm-PCR of CDR3 regions with iRepertoire HTBI primers generated TCR beta libraries. MiXCR, run by TCRdb on the multiplex PCR reads, gives a single entry per CDR3 protein. The sample contains 200,000 to 250,000 distinct CDR3 sequences, roughly a fifth of which appear only once. Time point meaning: newly diagnosed GD, antithyroid drugs for less than 3 months. PBMC RNA was the source of the TCR library. The material sequenced was peripheral blood mononuclear cells (PBMCs), taken at new diagnosis, from a patient treated with antithyroid drugs. Receptors were obtained from a female donor with Graves disease.

This rearrangement joins TRBV13 to TRBJ2-5; 8 bases align to TRBD1. The CDR3 consists of 12 residues. V lost 4 bases and J lost 5; bases outside the gene matches: 0. Germline V gene sequence: CDR1 PRHDT, CDR2 FYEKMQ (reference sequence). The DNA of the CDR3 is TGTGCCAGCAGCTGGGACAGGGAGACCCAGTACTTC. It yields the protein CASSWDRETQYF.

There are a few counts of this clonotype. It may be a read error: a sequence one base away is much more abundant. The chain carries TRBV9 and TRBJ1-2; no clear D gene. Germline-derived CDR1 and CDR2 are SGDLS and YYNGEE. Trimming left V 6 bases short and J 4 bases short, with 19 bases between. This CDR3 comprises 15 residues. The CDR3 DNA is TGTGCCAGCAACAAGGACGGCTCGGGGAGCTATGGCTACACCTTC. Translating gives CASNKDGSGSYGYTF. The whole variable domain, filled in from reference TRBV9 and TRBJ1-2, reads DSGVTQTPKHLITATGQRVTLRCSPRSGDLSVYWYQQSLDQGLQFLIQYYNGEERAKGNILERFSAQQFPDLHSELNLSSLELGDSALYFCASNKDGSGSYGYTFGSGTRLTVV.

The V call is TRBV15, the J call TRBJ1-5; D gene unclear. This CDR3 contains 14 residues. The V gene lost 8 bases and the J gene lost 5 bases, with 16 bases spanning the gap. The germline gives CDR1 LNHNV, CDR2 YYDKDF (reference sequence). CDR3 sequence reads: CATRPGGDHQPQHF. The CDR3 bases are TGTGCCACCCGACCAGGCGGCGACCATCAGCCCCAGCATTTT.

As regards this clonotype: One end of the junction varies from germline; a read error may be responsible. The chain links TRBV19 to TRBJ1-3, with unresolved D. The CDR3 length is 12 residues. Germline V CDR1 and CDR2: LNHDA, SQIVND (reference sequence). CDR3 sequence reads: CASSSRDGPRHF. The CDR3 DNA reads as TGTGCCAGTAGTTCCCGTGACGGCCCTAGACATTTT. Full variable domain (remainder filled in from reference TRBV19 and TRBJ1-3): DGGITQSPKYLFRKEGQNVTLSCEQNLNHDAMYWYRQDPGQGLRLIYYSQIVNDFQKGDIAEGYSVSREKKESFPLTVTSAQKNPTAFYLCASSSRDGPRHFGEGSWLTVV.

This clonotype was recorded at least ten times. V and J are TRBV28 and TRBJ2-7, with a tentative D call TRBD2 (5 bases). The CDR3 sequence is 13 residues long. Trimming stripped 3 bases from V and 4 bases from J, with 10 bases between. Germline CDR1 and CDR2: MDHEN and SYDVKM. CDR3 residues: CASSFTGLYEQYF. The DNA for the CDR3 is TGTGCCAGCAGTTTCACGGGGTTGTACGAGCAGTACTTC.

This clonotype was counted many times. The chain employs TRBV5-1 and TRBJ2-7, with 9 bases that match TRBD2. CDR1 is SGHRS, CDR2 YFSETQ, per germline. The junction had 11 bases not matched to a gene; V was cut back by 4 bases and J by 6 bases. The CDR3 runs 15 residues. CDR3 residues: CASSAFLAGEGEQYF. The CDR3 DNA follows: TGCGCCAGCAGCGCCTTCTTAGCGGGGGAGGGCGAGCAGTACTTC. Using reference TRBV5-1 and TRBJ2-7 for the parts outside the CDR3, the full variable domain is KAGVTQTPRYLIKTRGQQVTLSCSPISGHRSVSWYQQTPGQGLQFLFEYFSETQRNKGNFPGRFSGRQFSNSRSEMNVSTLELGDSALYLCASSAFLAGEGEQYFGPGTRLTVT.

The chain links TRBV19 to TRBJ2-7; D possibly matches TRBD1 or TRBD2 (7 bases each). The CDR3 loop spans 17 amino acids. Germline V CDR1 and CDR2: LNHDA, SQIVND (reference sequence). V was pared by 4 bases and J by 2 bases, with 21 bases between. The CDR3 protein is CASSNLRSGTATYEQYF. The CDR3 DNA reads as TGTGCCAGTAGTAATCTACGAAGCGGGACAGCCACCTACGAGCAGTACTTC.

Only a few counts were recorded for this clonotype. V gene TRBV29-1 combines with J gene TRBJ2-5; TRBD2 agrees at 8 bases. V was clipped by 4 bases and J by 9 bases; unmatched bases: 10. The CDR3 contains 13 residues. Germline assignment: CDR1 SQVTM and CDR2 ANQGSEA. CDR3: CSVGAGGSVAQYF. The CDR3 nucleotides are TGCAGCGTTGGGGCGGGGGGTAGTGTGGCCCAGTACTTC.

This clonotype occurred many times. The rearrangement links TRBV7-2 to TRBJ1-2; TRBD1 is a possible D gene (5 bases). Germline CDR1 reads SGHTA; CDR2 reads FQGNSA. The V and J ends lost 1 base and 2 bases respectively, with 14 bases between them. The CDR3 sequence is 16 residues long. The CDR3 DNA reads TGTGCCAGCAGCTTAGAGAAGGCAGGGCGAAACTATGGCTACACCTTC. Its translation: CASSLEKAGRNYGYTF.

There are many counts of this clonotype. This rearrangement joins TRBV6-5 to TRBJ1-5; no clear D gene. The CDR3 contains 12 residues. V lost 1 base and J 4 bases, leaving 2 bases between the germline ends. Per germline, CDR1 MNHEY and CDR2 SVGAGI. This CDR3 is CASSYWNQPQHF. The DNA of the CDR3 is TGTGCCAGCAGTTACTGGAATCAGCCCCAGCATTTT.

This clonotype has at least ten counts. This chain uses TRBV6-5 with TRBJ1-1; D is uncertain. In germline, CDR1 is MNHEY, CDR2 SVGAGI. The CDR3 length is 14 residues. The V end lost 2 bases, the J end lost 8 bases, and 15 bases lay between the germline ends. CDR3 protein: CASSYTSGQPEAFF. The CDR3 region has the DNA TGTGCCAGCAGTTACACTTCTGGGCAGCCCGAAGCTTTCTTT.

Regarding this clonotype: A read error may be the cause here, since a much bigger clone is one base away. The gene calls are TRBV29-1 and TRBJ2-5, with TRBD2 matching 11 bases. This CDR3 region has 15 residues. Unmatched junction bases numbered 9, after V lost 5 bases and J lost 4 bases. Germline-derived CDR1 and CDR2 are SQVTM and ANQGSEA. The CDR3 spells CSVRLLAGVRETQYF. CDR3 sequence (DNA): TGCAGCGTTCGTCTACTAGCGGGAGTTCGAGAGACCCAGTACTTC.

This clonotype was seen ten or more times. This chain connects TRBV20-1 to TRBJ1-1, with D perhaps TRBD1 (5 bases). The germline V gene has CDR1 DFQATT and CDR2 SNEGSKA (reference sequence). The CDR3 extends over 13 amino acids. Trimming took off 6 bases at V and 7 bases at J, with 18 bases between the two ends. The CDR3 region has the DNA TGCAGTGCCCACCCGGGACCTCCTTTTGAAGCTTTCTTT. This gives the protein CSAHPGPPFEAFF.

This clonotype has at least ten counts. The chain recombines TRBV7-8 with TRBJ1-1, with 9 nucleotides matching TRBD1. The CDR3 length is 15 residues. J was trimmed by 5 bases and V by 5 bases; bases with no gene match: 9. The germline CDR1 and CDR2 sequences are SGHVS and FQNEAQ. Here the CDR3 DNA reads TGTGCCAGCAGCCAACGACAGGGGGTAGGAACTGAAGCTTTCTTT. Its protein is CASSQRQGVGTEAFF.

This clonotype was seen ten or more times. J is TRBJ2-2 and V is TRBV7-9; 14 bases agree with TRBD2. The V gene end was trimmed by 2 bases and the J gene end by 7 bases; junction bases not matched to a gene: 12. The length of the CDR3 is 19 residues. Looked up from germline, CDR1 is SEHNR and CDR2 is FQNEAQ (reference sequence). The CDR3 is CASSLTPGLAGVRVGELFF. The CDR3 bases are TGTGCCAGCAGCTTAACACCGGGACTAGCGGGAGTTCGCGTCGGGGAGCTGTTTTTT.

This clonotype was observed a handful of times. Compared with germline, one end of the junction differs, possibly owing to a read error. The chain uses TRBV10-1 and TRBJ2-2; TRBD1 is a possible D gene (6 bases). The germline CDR1 and CDR2 sequences are WNHNN and SYGVQD (reference sequence). The CDR3 sequence is 12 residues long. The CDR3 is CANRASSGELFF. DNA for the CDR3: TGTGCCAACAGGGCCTCATCCGGGGAGCTGTTTTTT.

The table lists this clonotype with many counts. V and J are TRBV20-1 and TRBJ2-5, with D possibly called TRBD1 or TRBD2 (5 bases each). The CDR3 totals 14 residues. Deletions cut 4 bases from V and 4 bases from J, with 16 bases between. Per the germline V gene, CDR1 is DFQATT and CDR2 is SNEGSKA (reference sequence). The CDR3 DNA sequence: TGCAGTGCTAATGTACTGTTGGGGGTAGAGACCCAGTACTTC. Encoded protein: CSANVLLGVETQYF.

This clonotype was recorded at least ten times. This chain joins TRBV3-1 and TRBJ2-1; 7 nucleotides align to TRBD2. Germline CDR1 and CDR2: LGHDT and YNNKEL (reference sequence). V dropped 1 base and J dropped 3; count of bases not matched to a gene: 3. The CDR3 loop spans 15 amino acids. The CDR3 region is CASSQASGLYNEQFF. The DNA of the CDR3 is TGTGCCAGCAGCCAAGCTAGCGGCCTCTACAATGAGCAGTTCTTC.

The V and J genes are TRBV6-1 and TRBJ2-2; no firm D call. The CDR3 sequence is 16 residues long. Germline-derived CDR1 and CDR2 are MNHNS and SASEGT. V lost 5 bases and J 1 base, leaving 14 bases between the germline ends. For the CDR3, the DNA is TGTGCCAGCAGTACTCTGACTTCGGGGAACACCGGGGAGCTGTTTTTT. Translation gives CASSTLTSGNTGELFF.

This clonotype was detected many times. The chain carries TRBV11-1 and TRBJ2-5; D gene uncertain. The germline V and J ends were trimmed by 5 bases and 5 bases, with 9 bases remaining between them. Germline-derived CDR1 and CDR2 are SGHAT and FQDESV (reference sequence). The CDR3 covers 12 residues. The CDR3 protein is CASSPGRETQYF. CDR3 nucleotides: TGTGCCAGCAGCCCCGGACGGGAGACCCAGTACTTC.

In this sample, this clonotype turned up many times. The chain carries TRBV18 and TRBJ2-1, with 8 bases fitting TRBD2. CDR3 length: 15 amino acids. Trimming at V came to 3 bases and at J to 4 bases, leaving 5 bases not matched to a gene. CDR1 and CDR2 from the germline V gene are KGHSH and LQKENI. CDR3 in amino acids: CASSPLGGVYNEQFF. Here the CDR3 DNA reads TGTGCCAGCTCACCGCTCGGGGGGGTTTACAATGAGCAGTTCTTC.

The gene calls are TRBV2 and TRBJ1-5; D call uncertain. Trimming removed 7 bases at V and 2 bases at J, with 6 bases between. The CDR3 sequence is 12 residues long. From germline, CDR1 is SNHLY and CDR2 FYNNEI. CDR3 nucleotides: TGTGCCAGCACAGTGGGCAATCAGCCCCAGCATTTT. Its translation is CASTVGNQPQHF. Variable domain in full (rest from reference TRBV2 and TRBJ1-5): EPEVTQTPSHQVTQMGQEVILRCVPISNHLYFYWYRQILGQKVEFLVSFYNNEISEKSEIFDDQFSVERPDGSNFTLKIRSTKLEDSAMYFCASTVGNQPQHFGDGTRLSIL.

This sequence joins TRBV20-1 and TRBJ2-3; 9 nucleotides match TRBD1. The germline gives CDR1 DFQATT, CDR2 SNEGSKA (reference sequence). This CDR3 contains 15 residues. V shed 6 bases and J 4 bases; nucleotides not matched to a gene: 11. CDR3 nucleotides: TGCAGTGCCCAATCCGAGGGACAGGGCTCAGATACGCAGTATTTT. This sequence encodes CSAQSEGQGSDTQYF.

Turning to this clonotype: One end of the junction does not line up with germline, which may come from a read error. The rearrangement links TRBV7-2 to TRBJ1-1, with a possible D match to TRBD1 (5 bases). The germline gives CDR1 SGHTA, CDR2 FQGNSA. This CDR3 spans 13 amino acids. In DNA, the CDR3 is TGTGCCGGCAGTATTGACAGAAACACTGAAGCTTTCTTT. Translated: CAGSIDRNTEAFF.

This clonotype was counted between two and nine times. The V and J genes are TRBV11-2 and TRBJ2-3, with no clear D. Germline lookup yields CDR1 SGHAT and CDR2 FQNNGV. The CDR3 has 15 residues. V was pared by 0 bases and J by 6 bases, with 13 bases between. CDR3 region: CASSLDHLIGDTQYF. For the CDR3, the DNA is TGTGCCAGCAGCTTAGACCACCTCATAGGGGATACGCAGTATTTT.

The sample holds many counts of this clonotype. The V call is TRBV27, the J call TRBJ1-5; 8 nucleotides agree with TRBD1. With V trimmed by 5 bases and J by 9 bases, 9 bases remained unmatched. The CDR3 contains 14 residues. The germline V gene encodes CDR1 MNHEY and CDR2 SMNVEV (reference sequence). The CDR3, as DNA: TGTGCCAGCAGTCCACAGGGGGACTTTATGCCCCAGCATTTT. Encoded protein: CASSPQGDFMPQHF.

This clonotype was seen only a few times. This chain connects TRBV4-3 to TRBJ2-5, with D unresolved. Trimming took 0 bases from V and 0 from J, leaving 8 bases between them. The CDR3 is made up of 15 amino acids. Germline assignment: CDR1 LGHNA and CDR2 YSLEER. CDR3 DNA sequence: TGCGCCAGCAGCCAAGACCTTGGGAACCAAGAGACCCAGTACTTC. The encoded protein is CASSQDLGNQETQYF.

In this sample, this clonotype turned up many times. V usage is TRBV27 and J usage is TRBJ1-1; D gene unclear. Germline V gene sequence: CDR1 MNHEY, CDR2 SMNVEV (reference sequence). With 3 bases removed from V and 3 bases from J, the gap between germline ends came to 11 bases. CDR3 length equals 14 residues. DNA of the CDR3: TGTGCCAGCAGTTTTAACGTCGGGTACACTGAAGCTTTCTTT. It yields the protein CASSFNVGYTEAFF.

This clonotype appeared many times. V is TRBV7-9 and J is TRBJ1-1; the D is unclear. Germline values: CDR1 SEHNR, CDR2 FQNEAQ (reference sequence). V lost 1 base to trimming and J lost 2 bases, with 8 bases between them. The CDR3 runs 14 residues. The CDR3 sequence is CASSLERANTEAFF. The DNA of the CDR3 is TGTGCCAGCAGCTTAGAGAGAGCTAACACTGAAGCTTTCTTT. Full variable domain (missing parts from reference TRBV7-9 and TRBJ1-1): DTGVSQNPRHKITKRGQNVTFRCDPISEHNRLYWYRQTLGQGPEFLTYFQNEAQLEKSRLLSDRFSAERPKGSFSTLEIQRTEQGDSAMYLCASSLERANTEAFFGQGTRLTVV.

This clonotype was counted only a few times. The chain carries TRBV29-1 and TRBJ2-6; D not resolved. The CDR3 has 12 amino acids. The germline V and J ends were trimmed by 1 base and 2 bases, with 0 bases remaining between them. The V gene's germline CDR1 is SQVTM and CDR2 ANQGSEA. The chain's CDR3 is CSVEAGANVLTF. CDR3 nucleotide sequence: TGCAGCGTTGAAGCTGGGGCCAACGTCCTGACTTTC. The full variable domain, rest sourced from reference TRBV29-1 and TRBJ2-6, is SAVISQKPSRDICQRGTSLTIQCQVDSQVTMMFWYRQQPGQSLTLIATANQGSEATYESGFVIDKFPISRPNLTFSTLTVSNMSPEDSSIYLCSVEAGANVLTFGAGSRLTVL.

In this sample, this clonotype turned up a few times. This sequence joins TRBV18 and TRBJ1-2, with 9 bases fitting TRBD1. V dropped 3 bases and J dropped 4; count of bases not matched to a gene: 9. This CDR3 is 16 amino acids long. Germline V lookup: CDR1 KGHSH, CDR2 LQKENI. The CDR3 protein is CASSPGTGSTAYGYTF. The CDR3 DNA is TGTGCCAGCTCACCCGGGACAGGGAGTACAGCCTATGGCTACACCTTC. The full variable domain, its missing parts supplied by reference TRBV18 and TRBJ1-2, is NAGVMQNPRHLVRRRGQEARLRCSPMKGHSHVYWYRQLPEEGLKFMVYLQKENIIDESGMPKERFSAEFPKEGPSILRIQQVVRGDSAAYFCASSPGTGSTAYGYTFGSGTRLTVV.

There are many counts of this clonotype. This chain links TRBV28 with TRBJ2-1; 9 bases are a match to TRBD1. Germline trimming cut 5 bases from V and 11 bases from J; bases unmatched to any gene: 13. The CDR3 length is 15 residues. The germline CDR1 and CDR2 sequences are MDHEN and SYDVKM. CDR3: CASSQNRDRVLQQFF. CDR3 coding DNA: TGTGCCAGCAGTCAAAACCGGGACAGGGTATTACAGCAGTTCTTC.